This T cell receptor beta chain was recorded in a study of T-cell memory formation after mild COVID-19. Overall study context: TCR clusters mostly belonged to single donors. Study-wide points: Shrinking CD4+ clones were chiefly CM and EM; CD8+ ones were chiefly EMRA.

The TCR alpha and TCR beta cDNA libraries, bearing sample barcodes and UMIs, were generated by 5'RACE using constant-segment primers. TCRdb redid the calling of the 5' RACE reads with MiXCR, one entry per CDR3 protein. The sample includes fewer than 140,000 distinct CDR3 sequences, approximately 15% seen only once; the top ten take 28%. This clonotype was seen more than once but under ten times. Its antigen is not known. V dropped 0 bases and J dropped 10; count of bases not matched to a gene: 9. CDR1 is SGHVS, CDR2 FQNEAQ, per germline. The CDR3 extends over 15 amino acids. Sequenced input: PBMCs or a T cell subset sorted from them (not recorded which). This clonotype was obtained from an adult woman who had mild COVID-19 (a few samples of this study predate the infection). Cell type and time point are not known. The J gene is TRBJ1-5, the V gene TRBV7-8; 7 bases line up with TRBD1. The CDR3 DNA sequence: TGTGCCAGCAGCTTAGCGGGGACAGTAGACGAACCCCAGCATTTT. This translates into CASSLAGTVDEPQHF.